Below, 18 T cell receptor beta chains from the same sample are listed, as sequenced in a study of beta chain features in type 1 diabetes. Sequencing targeted expressed TCRB transcripts, as all isolated RNA had been reverse transcribed. The repertoire was sequenced with immunoSEQ multiplex PCR; TCRdb's copy has only in-frame clones and lacks some. The table lists 810,000 or so clones, roughly a sixth of them singletons. What was sequenced was naive CD4+ T cells from blood. The receptor set was obtained from a woman aged 18-35 years in good health.

This clone was picked up a small number of times. V usage is TRBV7-9 and J usage is TRBJ2-1; D gene unclear. Germline values: CDR1 SEHNR, CDR2 FQNEAQ (reference sequence). Trimming pared 3 bases from V and 5 bases from J, leaving 11 bases between. This CDR3 comprises 14 residues. CDR3 sequence (DNA): TGTGCCAGCAGCTTCTCCAGTCCCCACAATGAGCAGTTCTTC. This gives the protein CASSFSSPHNEQFF.

This clone occurred a few times. The V and J genes are TRBV7-3 and TRBJ2-1, with TRBD1 matching over 8 bases. Trimming at V came to 4 bases and at J to 6 bases, leaving 8 bases not matched to a gene. This CDR3 is built from 15 residues. CDR1 is SGHTA and CDR2 is FQGTGA in the germline V gene. CDR3 region: CASSSRRTGTNEQFF. The CDR3 DNA sequence: TGTGCCAGCAGCTCGCGACGGACAGGGACCAATGAGCAGTTCTTC. The full variable domain, completed using reference TRBV7-3 and TRBJ2-1, is GAGVSQTPSNKVTEKGKYVELRCDPISGHTALYWYRQSLGQGPEFLIYFQGTGAADDSGLPNDRFFAVRPEGSVSTLKIQRTERGDSAVYLCASSSRRTGTNEQFFGPGTRLTVL.

V is TRBV2 and J is TRBJ2-7; D is unresolved. The CDR3 loop spans 11 amino acids. The ends were cut back, 11 bases at V and 0 bases at J, with 8 bases in the middle. Germline V gene sequence: CDR1 SNHLY, CDR2 FYNNEI. The CDR3 sequence is CALRPSYEQYF. DNA for the CDR3: TGTGCCCTAAGGCCCTCCTACGAGCAGTACTTC.

The rearrangement uses TRBV2 and TRBJ2-5, with D unresolved. The J call may be in error: the DNA end matches TRBJ2-7 better. Germline CDR1 reads SNHLY; CDR2 reads FYNNEI. The CDR3 loop spans 14 amino acids. CDR3 sequence (DNA): TGTGCCAGCAGTGAAGCGCTTGCGGTCTACGAGCAGTACTTC. Its protein is CASSEALAVYEQYF.

This clone has a handful of counts. V usage is TRBV7-2 and J usage is TRBJ1-2, with D possibly TRBD1 on 5 matching bases. Germline CDR1 reads SGHTA; CDR2 reads FQGNSA. Between the trimmed V and J ends, which lost 2 bases and 3 bases, there was a span of 13 bases. The CDR3 covers 15 residues. This CDR3 is CASSLTAGSDYGYTF. CDR3 nucleotide sequence: TGTGCCAGCAGCTTAACTGCAGGGTCGGACTATGGCTACACCTTC.

This clone turned up a few times. This same CDR3 is encoded by further DNA sequences in the sample. The rearrangement joins TRBV7-2 to TRBJ2-7, with 9 bases identical to TRBD2. Germline V gene lookup returns CDR1 SGHTA and CDR2 FQGNSA. V shed 1 base and J 3 bases; nucleotides not matched to a gene: 1. The CDR3 is made up of 14 amino acids. The CDR3 DNA follows: TGTGCCAGCAGCTTAGGCGGGAGGGTCTACGAGCAGTACTTC. This sequence encodes CASSLGGRVYEQYF.

This chain uses TRBV7-2 with TRBJ2-1; weak D call: TRBD2 (6 bases). The CDR3 runs to 15 residues. V dropped 2 bases and J dropped 0 bases, with 8 bases sitting between them. Germline V gene lookup returns CDR1 SGHTA and CDR2 FQGNSA. CDR3 region: CASSLRTNSYNEQFF. DNA for the CDR3: TGTGCCAGCAGCTTACGGACTAACTCCTACAATGAGCAGTTCTTC.

CDR3 sequence reads: CASSLEGRQARGTQYF. The CDR3 nucleotides read TGTGCCAGCAGCTTAGAGGGCAGGCAGGCCAGGGGGACCCAGTACTTC. The chain links TRBV11-2 to TRBJ2-5, with D perhaps TRBD1 (6 bases). The CDR3 runs to 16 residues. The germline V gene has CDR1 SGHAT and CDR2 FQNNGV. The V gene lost 0 bases and the J gene lost 7 bases, with 18 bases spanning the gap.

The chain combines TRBV2 with TRBJ1-5; possible D gene TRBD1, 5 bases. The CDR3 is made up of 13 amino acids. CDR1 SNHLY and CDR2 FYNNEI come from the germline V gene. Trimming took off 6 bases at V and 5 bases at J, with 11 bases between the two ends. The CDR3 nucleotides read TGTGCCAGCAGCCCGACAGCTTATCAGCCCCAGCATTTT. It is translated as CASSPTAYQPQHF.

This clone was recorded a few times. V gene TRBV9 combines with J gene TRBJ2-5; 15 nucleotides line up with TRBD2. CDR3 size: 18 residues. Germline trimming cut 3 bases from V and 5 bases from J; bases unmatched to any gene: 11. The germline V gene has CDR1 SGDLS and CDR2 YYNGEE. DNA for the CDR3: TGTGCCAGCAGCGAAAGAGGACTAGCGGGAGGGGAGCGGGAGACCCAGTACTTC. Protein: CASSERGLAGGERETQYF.

The rearrangement joins TRBV6-6 to TRBJ1-4, with 8 bases fitting TRBD1. CDR3 length: 15 residues. Germline-derived CDR1 and CDR2 are MNHNY and SVGAGI (reference sequence). After removal of 4 bases from V and 8 bases from J, the junction contained 9 bases not matched to a gene. The CDR3 nucleotides read TGTGCCAGCAGTTTGACAGGGGTCCACTGGGAAAAACTGTTTTTT. It translates to CASSLTGVHWEKLFF.

This clone was found a few times. The J gene is TRBJ2-3, the V gene TRBV10-3; 13 bases align to TRBD2. This CDR3 has 15 amino acids. Losses at the gene ends were 2 bases for V and 8 bases for J; bases not matched to a gene: 4. CDR1 is ENHRY, CDR2 SYGVKD, per germline. The CDR3 DNA sequence: TGTGCCATCAGTGAGGGACTAGCGGGAGTATCTACGCAGTATTTT. Residues: CAISEGLAGVSTQYF.

The chain recombines TRBV2 with TRBJ2-2; TRBD2 is a possible D gene (6 bases). This CDR3 is 16 amino acids long. The V and J ends lost 4 bases and 1 base respectively, with 13 bases between them. Germline CDR1 is SNHLY and CDR2 is FYNNEI. In nucleotides, the CDR3 is TGTGCCAGCAGTGTACTAGCCCTGGGGAACACCGGGGAGCTGTTTTTT. Amino acids: CASSVLALGNTGELFF.

Only a few counts were recorded for this clone. This rearrangement joins TRBV5-1 to TRBJ1-1; weak D call: TRBD1 (6 bases). In germline, CDR1 is SGHRS, CDR2 YFSETQ. The CDR3 length is 15 residues. Between the trimmed V and J ends, which lost 4 bases and 1 base, there was a span of 14 bases. CDR3 amino acids: CASSVLGAANTEAFF. CDR3 nucleotides: TGCGCCAGCAGCGTGCTGGGGGCGGCGAACACTGAAGCTTTCTTT.

A few counts support this clone. The chain employs TRBV6-6 and TRBJ2-1, with 7 bases that match TRBD2. This CDR3 region has 16 residues. The germline gives CDR1 MNHNY, CDR2 SVGAGI (reference sequence). V was pared by 4 bases and J by 7 bases, with 13 bases of the junction left unmatched. CDR3 nucleotide sequence: TGTGCCAGCAGTTTGGTGGTCTTTGCGGGAGAGAATGAGCAGTTCTTC. It encodes CASSLVVFAGENEQFF.

This clone was found a few times. Other DNA sequences of this sample code for an identical CDR3. V and J are TRBV11-1 and TRBJ2-7; 11 nucleotides agree with TRBD2. Germline V CDR1 and CDR2: SGHAT, FQDESV (reference sequence). V was clipped by 5 bases and J by 3 bases; unmatched bases: 3. The length of the CDR3 is 14 residues. The CDR3 here is CASSTGTSGYEQYF. CDR3 in DNA: TGTGCCAGCAGCACCGGGACTAGCGGCTACGAGCAGTACTTC.

This chain links TRBV2 with TRBJ2-7; 10 bases line up with TRBD1. V trimming: 7 bases; J trimming: 2 bases; junction bases outside the gene matches: 5. CDR1 is SNHLY, CDR2 FYNNEI, per germline. The CDR3 extends over 14 amino acids. CDR3 region: CASTWDRGTYEQYF. In DNA, the CDR3 is TGTGCCAGCACCTGGGACAGGGGCACCTACGAGCAGTACTTC.

V is TRBV7-2 and J is TRBJ2-7, with D possibly being TRBD1 (6 bases). Looked up from germline, CDR1 is SGHTA and CDR2 is FQGNSA. The ends were cut back, 0 bases at V and 7 bases at J, with 10 bases in the middle. This CDR3 is built from 13 residues. This CDR3 is CASSLAQGGEQYF. The CDR3, as DNA: TGTGCCAGCAGCTTAGCGCAAGGGGGAGAGCAGTACTTC.